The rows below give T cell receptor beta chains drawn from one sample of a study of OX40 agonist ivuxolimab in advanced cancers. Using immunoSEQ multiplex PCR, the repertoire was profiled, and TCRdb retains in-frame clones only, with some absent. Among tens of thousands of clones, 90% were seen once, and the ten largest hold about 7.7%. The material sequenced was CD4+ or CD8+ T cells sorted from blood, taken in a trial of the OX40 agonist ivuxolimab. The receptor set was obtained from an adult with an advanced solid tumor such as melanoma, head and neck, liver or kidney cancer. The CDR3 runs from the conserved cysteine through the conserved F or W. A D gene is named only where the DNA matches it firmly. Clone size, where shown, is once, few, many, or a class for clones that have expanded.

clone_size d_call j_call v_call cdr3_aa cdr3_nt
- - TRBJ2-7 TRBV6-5 CASSLGLGSYEQYF TGTGCCAGCAGTCTCGGACTTGGCTCCTACGAGCAGTACTTC
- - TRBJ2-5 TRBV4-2 CASSQMGPRETQYF TGTGCCAGCAGCCAAATGGGACCGAGAGAGACCCAGTACTTC
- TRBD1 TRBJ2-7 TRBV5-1 CASSTAGQGYDEQYF TGCGCCAGCAGTACCGCGGGACAGGGATACGACGAGCAGTACTTC
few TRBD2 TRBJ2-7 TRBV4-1 CASSQDRASGYEQYF TGCGCCAGCAGCCAAGACCGGGCTAGCGGCTACGAGCAGTACTTC
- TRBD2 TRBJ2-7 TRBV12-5 CASGLGLAGVGQYF TGTGCTAGTGGTTTAGGACTAGCGGGAGTAGGGCAGTACTTC
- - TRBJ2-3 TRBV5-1 CASSGGKSTDTQYF TGCGCCAGCAGCGGAGGGAAGAGCACAGATACGCAGTATTTT
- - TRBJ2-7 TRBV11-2 CASSLEQAEQYF TGTGCCAGCAGCTTAGAACAAGCCGAGCAGTACTTC
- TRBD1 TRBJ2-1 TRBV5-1 CASSGGDRENEQFF TGCGCCAGCAGCGGAGGGGACAGGGAGAATGAGCAGTTCTTC
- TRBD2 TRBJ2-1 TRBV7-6 CASSFGGRNEQFF TGTGCCAGCAGCTTCGGCGGGAGGAATGAGCAGTTCTTC
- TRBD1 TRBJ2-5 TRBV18 CASSPRTGTQETQYF TGTGCCAGCTCACCCCGGACAGGGACCCAAGAGACCCAGTACTTC
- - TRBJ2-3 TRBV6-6 CASRTRVDARTDTQYF TGTGCCAGCAGGACGCGGGTAGACGCACGCACAGATACGCAGTATTTT
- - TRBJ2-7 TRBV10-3 CAISPIRGSSGHEQYF TGTGCCATCAGCCCTATCCGGGGGAGTTCGGGGCACGAGCAGTACTTC
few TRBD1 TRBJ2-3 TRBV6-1 CASSEGTGEADTQYF TGTGCCAGCAGTGAAGGGACAGGGGAGGCAGATACGCAGTATTTT
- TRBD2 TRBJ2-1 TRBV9 CASSVVAGSYNEQFF TGTGCCAGCAGCGTAGTAGCGGGGTCTTACAATGAGCAGTTCTTC
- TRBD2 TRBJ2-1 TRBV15 CATSREASGDYNEQFF TGTGCCACCAGCAGAGAGGCTAGCGGAGACTACAATGAGCAGTTCTTC
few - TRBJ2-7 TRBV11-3 CASSLETTSYEQYF TGTGCCAGCAGCTTAGAAACAACTTCCTACGAGCAGTACTTC
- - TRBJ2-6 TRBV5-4 CASSLEGTGANVLTF TGTGCCAGCAGCTTGGAGGGGACTGGGGCCAACGTCCTGACTTTC
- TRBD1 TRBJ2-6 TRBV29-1 CSVEVWAGGNSGANVLTF TGCAGCGTTGAAGTTTGGGCAGGGGGAAACTCTGGGGCCAACGTCCTGACTTTC
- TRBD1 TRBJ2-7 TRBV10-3 CAIAGGLNDEQYF TGTGCCATCGCAGGGGGCTTAAACGACGAGCAGTACTTC
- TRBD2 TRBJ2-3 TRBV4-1 CASSQPSGRANTQYF TGCGCCAGCAGCCAACCTAGCGGGAGGGCCAATACGCAGTATTTT
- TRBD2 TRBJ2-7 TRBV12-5 CASGSGLAYEQYF TGTGCTAGTGGTTCGGGACTAGCCTACGAGCAGTACTTC
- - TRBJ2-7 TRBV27 CASSDTGSSYEQYF TGTGCCAGCAGTGACACAGGGAGCTCCTACGAGCAGTACTTC
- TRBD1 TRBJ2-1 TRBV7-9 CASSPPLRGTGRYNEQFF TGTGCCAGCAGCCCCCCATTGCGGGGGACAGGGAGGTACAATGAGCAGTTCTTC
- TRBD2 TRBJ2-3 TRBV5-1 CASSLRGLAGRTDTQYF TGCGCCAGCAGCTTGCGGGGACTAGCGGGACGCACAGATACGCAGTATTTT
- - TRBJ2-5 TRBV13 CASSSMSETQYF TGTGCCAGCAGCTCCATGTCAGAGACCCAGTACTTC
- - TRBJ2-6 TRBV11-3 CASTPGNSGANVLTF TGTGCCAGCACCCCAGGAAACTCTGGGGCCAACGTCCTGACTTTC
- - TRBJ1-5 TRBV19 CASSIAVRGNQPQHF TGTGCCAGTAGTATAGCTGTTAGGGGAAATCAGCCCCAGCATTTT
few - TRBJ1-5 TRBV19 CASMGRAGNQPQHF TGTGCCAGTATGGGGAGGGCCGGCAATCAGCCCCAGCATTTT
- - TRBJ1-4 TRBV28 CASSLDGNEKLFF TGTGCCAGCAGTTTGGACGGTAATGAAAAACTGTTTTTT